This entry concerns a single T cell receptor (beta chain). The antigen remains unidentified. These data come from a study of identical twins. TCRdb re-derived calls from the 5' RACE reads in MiXCR, one entry per CDR3 protein. The sample holds some 900,000 distinct CDR3 sequences; roughly 12% are singletons and the top ten take under 2%. Study observations and caveats: Models predicted too little out-of-frame TCR alpha sharing in monozygotic twins. Out-of-frame beta chain sequences displayed weaker excess sharing between twins. Cross-sectional statistical analysis was relied on for the conclusions, without the same donors being followed.

CDR3 size: 17 residues. CDR1 and CDR2 from the germline V gene are SGHAT and FQNNGV. V lost 1 base, J lost 7 bases, and 19 bases lay in between. Another study also made use of these data, one on yellow fever vaccine responses in identical twins.

This clonotype was obtained from a woman aged 18-35 years in good health. Source material: PBMCs. The chain recombines TRBV11-2 with TRBJ2-2; no firm D call. As DNA, the CDR3 is TGTGCCAGCAGCTTAGCAGGATCGACCCGGAAGGTCGGGGAGCTGTTTTTT. Residues: CASSLAGSTRKVGELFF.